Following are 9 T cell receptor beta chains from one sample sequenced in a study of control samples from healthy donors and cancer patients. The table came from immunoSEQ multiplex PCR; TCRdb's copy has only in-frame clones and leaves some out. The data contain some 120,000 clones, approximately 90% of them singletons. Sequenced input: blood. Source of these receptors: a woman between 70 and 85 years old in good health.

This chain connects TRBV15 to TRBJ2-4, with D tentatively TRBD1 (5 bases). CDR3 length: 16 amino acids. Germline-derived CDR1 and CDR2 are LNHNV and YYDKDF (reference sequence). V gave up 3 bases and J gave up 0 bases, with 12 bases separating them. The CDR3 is CATSSYMGLAKNIQYF. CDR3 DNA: TGTGCCACCAGCAGTTATATGGGGCTAGCCAAAAACATTCAGTACTTC.

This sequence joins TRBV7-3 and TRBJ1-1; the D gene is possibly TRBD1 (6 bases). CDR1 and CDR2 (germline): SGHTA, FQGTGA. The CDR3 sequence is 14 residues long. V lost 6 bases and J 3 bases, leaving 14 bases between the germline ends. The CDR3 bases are TGTGCCAGCAGGTCCCCCCGGACAGACACTGAAGCTTTCTTT. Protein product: CASRSPRTDTEAFF. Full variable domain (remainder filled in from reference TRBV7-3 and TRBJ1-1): GAGVSQTPSNKVTEKGKYVELRCDPISGHTALYWYRQSLGQGPEFLIYFQGTGAADDSGLPNDRFFAVRPEGSVSTLKIQRTERGDSAVYLCASRSPRTDTEAFFGQGTRLTVV.

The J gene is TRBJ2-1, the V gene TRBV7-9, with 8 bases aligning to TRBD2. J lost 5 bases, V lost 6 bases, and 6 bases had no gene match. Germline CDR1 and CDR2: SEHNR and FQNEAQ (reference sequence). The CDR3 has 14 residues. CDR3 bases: TGTGCCAGCAGTTCAGGTAGCGGGGACAATGAGCAGTTCTTC. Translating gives CASSSGSGDNEQFF.

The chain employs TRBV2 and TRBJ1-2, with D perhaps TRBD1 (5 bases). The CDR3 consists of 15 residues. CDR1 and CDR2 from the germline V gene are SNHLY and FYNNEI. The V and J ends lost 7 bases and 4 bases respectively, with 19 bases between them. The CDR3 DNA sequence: TGTGCCAGCACCGGGGACGGGGGACGGATCTATGGCTACACCTTC. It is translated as CASTGDGGRIYGYTF. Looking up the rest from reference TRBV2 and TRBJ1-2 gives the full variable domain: EPEVTQTPSHQVTQMGQEVILRCVPISNHLYFYWYRQILGQKVEFLVSFYNNEISEKSEIFDDQFSVERPDGSNFTLKIRSTKLEDSAMYFCASTGDGGRIYGYTFGSGTRLTVV.

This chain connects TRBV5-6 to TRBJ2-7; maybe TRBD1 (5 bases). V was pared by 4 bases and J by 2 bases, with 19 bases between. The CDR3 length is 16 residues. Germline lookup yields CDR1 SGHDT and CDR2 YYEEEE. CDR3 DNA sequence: TGTGCCAGCAGCCCAATCGACAGAAAAGGGGCCTACGAGCAGTACTTC. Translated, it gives CASSPIDRKGAYEQYF.

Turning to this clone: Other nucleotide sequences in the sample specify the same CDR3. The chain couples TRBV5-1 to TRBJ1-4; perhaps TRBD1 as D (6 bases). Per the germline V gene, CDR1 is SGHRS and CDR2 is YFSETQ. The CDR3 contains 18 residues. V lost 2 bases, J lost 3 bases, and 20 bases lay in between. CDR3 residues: CASSLGQAPGVANEKLFF. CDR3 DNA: TGCGCCAGCAGCTTAGGCCAGGCCCCAGGGGTAGCTAATGAAAAACTGTTTTTT.

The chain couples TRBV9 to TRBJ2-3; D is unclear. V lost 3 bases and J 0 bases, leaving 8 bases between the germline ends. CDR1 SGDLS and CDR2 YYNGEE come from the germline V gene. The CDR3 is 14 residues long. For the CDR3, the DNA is TGTGCCAGCAGCGCCCATTCTAGCACAGATACGCAGTATTTT. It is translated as CASSAHSSTDTQYF.

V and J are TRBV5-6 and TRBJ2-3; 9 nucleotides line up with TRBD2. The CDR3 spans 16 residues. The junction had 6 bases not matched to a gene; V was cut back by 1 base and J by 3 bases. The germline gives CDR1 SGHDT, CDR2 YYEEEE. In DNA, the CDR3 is TGTGCCAGCAGCTTGCGGCGGGGGGGCATTACAGATACGCAGTATTTT. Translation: CASSLRRGGITDTQYF.

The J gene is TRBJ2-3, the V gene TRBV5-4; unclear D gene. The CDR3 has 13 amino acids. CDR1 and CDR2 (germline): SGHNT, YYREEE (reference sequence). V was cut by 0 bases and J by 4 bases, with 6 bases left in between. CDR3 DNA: TGTGCCAGCAGCTTGGACGCCGCAGATACGCAGTATTTT. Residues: CASSLDAADTQYF.